The rows below give T cell receptor beta chains drawn from one sample of a study of long-term antiretroviral therapy in people with HIV. Clones were sequenced by immunoSEQ multiplex PCR, and TCRdb holds only the in-frame ones, with some missing. The repertoire holds tens of thousands of clones, 84% seen once, with 18% in the top ten. The starting material was unsorted PBMCs, obtained 0.5 years before starting antiretroviral therapy. The receptor set was obtained from a man aged 40-55 years with HIV. The CDR3 runs from the conserved cysteine through the conserved F or W. The order of the fields is CDR3 protein, V gene, J gene.

CDR3aa: CSAGQSDTQYF; v_gene: TRBV20-1; j_gene: TRBJ2-3
CDR3aa: CASSSRQRQETQYF; v_gene: TRBV9; j_gene: TRBJ2-5
CDR3aa: CASSPITLARGGETQYF; v_gene: TRBV11-2; j_gene: TRBJ2-5
CDR3aa: CASSYERAPPYNEQFF; v_gene: TRBV5-1; j_gene: TRBJ2-1
CDR3aa: CASSFYRRGDGDTQYF; v_gene: TRBV7-2; j_gene: TRBJ2-3
CDR3aa: CASSLQGNIQYF; v_gene: TRBV7-9; j_gene: TRBJ2-4
CDR3aa: CASSLPYQPQHF; v_gene: TRBV7-2; j_gene: TRBJ1-5
CDR3aa: CASSPPRGSNTEAFF; v_gene: TRBV7-9; j_gene: TRBJ1-1
CDR3aa: CASSLGQSNQPQHF; v_gene: TRBV7-6; j_gene: TRBJ1-5
CDR3aa: CATRFPSTDTQYF; v_gene: TRBV5-4; j_gene: TRBJ2-3